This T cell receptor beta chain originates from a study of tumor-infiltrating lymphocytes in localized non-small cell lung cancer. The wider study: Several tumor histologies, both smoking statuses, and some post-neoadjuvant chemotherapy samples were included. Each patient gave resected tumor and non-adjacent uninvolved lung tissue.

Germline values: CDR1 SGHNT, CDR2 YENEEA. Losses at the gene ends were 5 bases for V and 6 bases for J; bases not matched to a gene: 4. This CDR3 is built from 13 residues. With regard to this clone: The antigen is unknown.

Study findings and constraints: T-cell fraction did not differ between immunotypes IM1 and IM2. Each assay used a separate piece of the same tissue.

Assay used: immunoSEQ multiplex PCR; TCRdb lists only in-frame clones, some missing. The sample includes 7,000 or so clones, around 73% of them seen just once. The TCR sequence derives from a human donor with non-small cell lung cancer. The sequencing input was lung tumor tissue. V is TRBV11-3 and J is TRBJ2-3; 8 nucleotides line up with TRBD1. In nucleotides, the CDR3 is TGTGCCAGCAGCCCGGACAGGGCCGATACGCAGTATTTT. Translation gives CASSPDRADTQYF.